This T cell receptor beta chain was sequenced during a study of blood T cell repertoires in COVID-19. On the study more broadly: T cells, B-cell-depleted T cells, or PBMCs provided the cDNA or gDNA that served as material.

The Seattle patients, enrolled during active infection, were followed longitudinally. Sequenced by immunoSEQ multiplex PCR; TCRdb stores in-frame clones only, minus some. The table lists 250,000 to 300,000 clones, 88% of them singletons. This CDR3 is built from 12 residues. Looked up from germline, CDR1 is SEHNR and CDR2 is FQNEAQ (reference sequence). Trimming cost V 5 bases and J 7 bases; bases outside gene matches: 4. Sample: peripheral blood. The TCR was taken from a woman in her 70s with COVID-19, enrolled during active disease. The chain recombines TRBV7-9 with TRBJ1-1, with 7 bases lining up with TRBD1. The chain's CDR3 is CASSAQGFEAFF. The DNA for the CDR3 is TGTGCCAGCAGCGCACAGGGGTTTGAAGCTTTCTTT.